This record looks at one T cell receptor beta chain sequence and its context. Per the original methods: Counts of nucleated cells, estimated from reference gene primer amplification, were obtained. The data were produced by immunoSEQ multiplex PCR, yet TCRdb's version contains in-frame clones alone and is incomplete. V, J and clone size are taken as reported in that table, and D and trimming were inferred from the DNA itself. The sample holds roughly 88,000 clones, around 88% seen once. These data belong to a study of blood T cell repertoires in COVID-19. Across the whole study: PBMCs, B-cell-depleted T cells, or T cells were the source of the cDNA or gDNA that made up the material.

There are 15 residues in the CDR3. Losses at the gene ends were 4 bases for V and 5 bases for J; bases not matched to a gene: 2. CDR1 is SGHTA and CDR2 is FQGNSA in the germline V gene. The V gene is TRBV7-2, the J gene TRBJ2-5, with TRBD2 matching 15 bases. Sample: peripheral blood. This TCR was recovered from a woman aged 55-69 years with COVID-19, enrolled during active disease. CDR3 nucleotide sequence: TGTGCCAGCAGCTCCGGGACTAGCGGGGGGGAGACCCAGTACTTC. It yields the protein CASSSGTSGGETQYF. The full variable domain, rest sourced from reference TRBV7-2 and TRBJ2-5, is GAGVSQSPSNKVTEKGKDVELRCDPISGHTALYWYRQSLGQGLEFLIYFQGNSAPDKSGLPSDRFSAERTGGSVSTLTIQRTQQEDSAVYLCASSSGTSGGETQYFGPGTRLLVL.